This T cell receptor beta chain was documented in a study of identifying expanded T cells in peripheral blood. Whole-study results and caveats: Technical replicates showed around 1.2 changed clones; about 2 weeks about 16.4; four weeks 19. Clone count variance between roughly two-week samples rose with total template count.

During the collection period, no donor immune events like infections were recorded. This clone was seen a single time. The antigen remains undetermined. Using immunoSEQ multiplex PCR, the repertoire was profiled, and TCRdb retains in-frame clones only, with some absent. The profile shows some 100,000 clones, around nine tenths of them singletons. From germline, CDR1 is LNHNV and CDR2 YYDKDF (reference sequence). The V end was cut by 8 bases, the J end by 7 bases, with 14 bases between. The CDR3 sequence is 13 residues long. The chain links TRBV15 to TRBJ2-2; D gene uncertain. Source material: blood. The receptor comes from a person between 18 and 69 years old in good health. The CDR3, as DNA: TGTGCCACCGTCGGGTTTTTGGGCGGGGAGCTGTTTTTT. This codes for CATVGFLGGELFF.